These 19 T cell receptor beta chains share one sample of origin, sequenced in a study of T cells after yellow fever vaccination. Using its own MiXCR run on the 5' RACE reads, TCRdb lists one record per CDR3 protein. Seen here are 250,000 to 300,000 distinct CDR3 sequences, under 15% observed once, and the top ten hold 0.5% to 0.6%. The source was CD4+ T cells sorted from PBMCs, collected 45 days after the yellow fever booster vaccination. Receptor source: a man aged 30 to 39 who received the YFV17D yellow fever vaccine.

This clonotype was counted between two and nine times. The chain joins TRBV7-2 to TRBJ1-2; a possible D gene is TRBD1 (6 bases). Between the trimmed V and J ends, which lost 9 bases and 0 bases, there was a span of 23 bases. This CDR3 is 17 amino acids long. Per the germline V gene, CDR1 is SGHTA and CDR2 is FQGNSA. The CDR3 DNA sequence: TGTGCCAGTAACTTAAGTGGCGGGACAACAGCTAACTATGGCTACACCTTC. Translated: CASNLSGGTTANYGYTF.

The chain is built from TRBV29-1 and TRBJ2-5; TRBD2 might be the D (6 bases). This CDR3 is 14 amino acids long. CDR1 is SQVTM, CDR2 ANQGSEA, per germline. V shed 5 bases and J shed 1 base, with 14 bases lying between them. CDR3 protein: CSVLLGGAQETQYF. CDR3 coding DNA: TGCAGCGTTCTCCTAGGAGGGGCCCAAGAGACCCAGTACTTC.

This clonotype was found a few times. The chain recombines TRBV6-2 or TRBV6-3 with TRBJ2-7, with D perhaps assigned TRBD1 or TRBD2 (5 bases each). V lost 5 bases to trimming and J lost 12 bases, with 14 bases between them. Germline V lookup: CDR1 MNHEY, CDR2 SVGEGT. The CDR3 is made up of 11 amino acids. This chain's CDR3 is CASSRDARRYF. CDR3 nucleotides: TGTGCCAGCAGTAGGGACGCACGGCGGTACTTC.

This clonotype appeared many times. The V call is TRBV5-1, the J call TRBJ2-1; TRBD2 agrees at 7 bases. The germline V gene has CDR1 SGHRS and CDR2 YFSETQ. The CDR3 totals 14 residues. Trimming at V came to 5 bases and at J to 5 bases, leaving 7 bases not matched to a gene. CDR3 sequence (DNA): TGCGCCAGCAGACCTAGCGGAGATGACAATGAGCAGTTCTTC. Translation: CASRPSGDDNEQFF.

The gene calls are TRBV2 and TRBJ2-1; perhaps D is TRBD1 or TRBD2 (5 bases each). The CDR3 is 15 amino acids. Germline-derived CDR1 and CDR2 are SNHLY and FYNNEI. The V end lost 3 bases, the J end lost 0 bases, and 9 bases lay between the germline ends. The CDR3 loop is CASSETGRSYNEQFF. The DNA for the CDR3 is TGTGCCAGCAGTGAGACGGGGCGCTCCTACAATGAGCAGTTCTTC.

This clonotype came up a few times. J is TRBJ2-1 and V is TRBV19; 11 nucleotides align to TRBD2. The CDR3 contains 14 residues. Germline V gene data show CDR1 as LNHDA and CDR2 as SQIVND (reference sequence). Trimming took 9 bases from V and 7 from J; bases not matched to a gene: 8. As DNA, the CDR3 is TGTGCCAGCAAAACTAGCGGGAGTCGGAATGAGCAGTTCTTC. This sequence encodes CASKTSGSRNEQFF.

This chain connects TRBV5-1 to TRBJ2-5; 8 bases fit TRBD1. The length of the CDR3 is 14 residues. Germline CDR1 and CDR2: SGHRS and YFSETQ. Trimming removed 0 bases from V and 4 bases from J; junction bases left unmatched: 2. The CDR3 region is CASSLEQGGETQYF. The CDR3 region has the DNA TGCGCCAGCAGCTTGGAACAGGGGGGAGAGACCCAGTACTTC.

This clonotype was seen a few times. The V call is TRBV6-5, the J call TRBJ2-4; D possibly uses TRBD1 or TRBD2 (6 bases each). The CDR3 runs 16 residues. Trimming removed 4 bases at V and 1 base at J, with 14 bases between. Germline V gene lookup returns CDR1 MNHEY and CDR2 SVGAGI. CDR3 sequence (DNA): TGTGCCAGCAGTTCAGGAGGGGGAACCGCCAAAAACATTCAGTACTTC. Protein sequence: CASSSGGGTAKNIQYF.

At least ten counts were recorded for this clonotype. The V and J genes are TRBV18 and TRBJ1-5; no reliable D call. The V gene lost 2 bases and the J gene lost 6 bases, with 8 bases spanning the gap. This CDR3 is 13 amino acids long. Germline V lookup: CDR1 KGHSH, CDR2 LQKENI. In DNA, the CDR3 is TGTGCCAGCTCACCAGCTAGCGGTCAGCCCCAGCATTTT. Protein: CASSPASGQPQHF.

The chain combines TRBV11-2 with TRBJ2-1; 8 bases agree with TRBD1. CDR3 size: 14 residues. Trimming cost V 0 bases and J 10 bases; bases outside gene matches: 5. The germline V gene has CDR1 SGHAT and CDR2 FQNNGV. CDR3 amino acids: CASSLDPGQGEQFF. The CDR3 DNA reads TGTGCCAGCAGCTTAGACCCTGGACAGGGAGAGCAGTTCTTC.

The chain recombines TRBV9 with TRBJ2-2; D is possibly TRBD1 (6 bases). This CDR3 has 15 amino acids. Germline CDR1 reads SGDLS; CDR2 reads YYNGEE. The V and J ends lost 4 bases and 3 bases respectively, with 13 bases between them. CDR3 amino acids: CASSWGHGHTGELFF. The CDR3 bases are TGTGCCAGCAGCTGGGGACATGGGCACACCGGGGAGCTGTTTTTT.

The chain combines TRBV5-1 with TRBJ2-7; tentatively, D is TRBD2 (5 bases). The germline V and J ends were trimmed by 0 bases and 5 bases, with 12 bases remaining between them. Looked up from germline, CDR1 is SGHRS and CDR2 is YFSETQ. This CDR3 is built from 14 residues. The CDR3: CASSLASKRDEQYF. The DNA of the CDR3 is TGCGCCAGCAGCTTGGCCTCAAAGAGGGACGAGCAGTACTTC.

This clonotype has a handful of counts. The gene calls are TRBV14 and TRBJ2-7, with D possibly being TRBD1 (6 bases). With 1 base removed from V and 4 bases from J, the gap between germline ends came to 14 bases. CDR3 size: 15 residues. Germline lookup yields CDR1 SGHDN and CDR2 FVKESK. CDR3 residues: CASSQVKQGRYEQYF. CDR3 nucleotides: TGTGCCAGCAGCCAAGTTAAACAGGGTCGTTACGAGCAGTACTTC.

V is TRBV5-1 and J is TRBJ2-3; D possibly corresponds to TRBD2 (5 bases). The CDR3 extends over 15 amino acids. Germline-derived CDR1 and CDR2 are SGHRS and YFSETQ. The V and J ends lost 4 bases and 2 bases respectively, with 14 bases between them. The DNA for the CDR3 is TGCGCCAGCAGCGACGGAGGATACACCACAGATACGCAGTATTTT. This sequence encodes CASSDGGYTTDTQYF.

This clonotype occurred many times. This chain joins TRBV24-1 and TRBJ2-2; maybe TRBD1 (5 bases). This CDR3 has 13 amino acids. Germline-derived CDR1 and CDR2 are KGHDR and SFDVKD. V lost 5 bases and J 6 bases, leaving 9 bases between the germline ends. The CDR3 DNA follows: TGTGCCACCAGTGCCCTGACAGCCGGGGAGCTGTTTTTT. Protein sequence: CATSALTAGELFF.

The genes are TRBV20-1 and TRBJ2-1, with TRBD2 as a possible D gene (6 bases). This CDR3 contains 13 residues. Germline V gives CDR1 DFQATT, CDR2 SNEGSKA (reference sequence). V was shortened by 5 bases and J by 6 bases, with 14 bases between the two germline ends. The CDR3 nucleotides are TGCAGTGCTCTCTCCGAGACTAGCAATGAGCAGTTCTTC. Translating it yields CSALSETSNEQFF.

The chain carries TRBV27 and TRBJ1-1; D might be TRBD1 (5 bases). There are 15 residues in the CDR3. V was clipped by 3 bases and J by 1 base, with 12 bases between them. Germline values: CDR1 MNHEY, CDR2 SMNVEV (reference sequence). The CDR3 sequence is CASSFSAGANTEAFF. CDR3 coding DNA: TGTGCCAGCAGTTTTAGCGCTGGGGCGAACACTGAAGCTTTCTTT.

CDR3 protein: CASSQEAGGLGGEQYF. CDR3 nucleotides: TGTGCCAGCAGCCAAGAGGCGGGAGGGCTGGGTGGCGAGCAGTACTTC. The gene calls are TRBV4-2 and TRBJ2-7; 9 bases match TRBD2. The junction had 9 bases not matched to a gene; V was cut back by 0 bases and J by 6 bases. CDR1 and CDR2 (germline): LGHNA, YNFKEQ. This CDR3 has 16 amino acids.

This clonotype was seen more than once but under ten times. The rearrangement uses TRBV7-2 and TRBJ1-3, with TRBD1 matching 11 bases. V dropped 5 bases and J dropped 7; count of bases not matched to a gene: 7. The CDR3 extends over 15 amino acids. From germline, CDR1 is SGHTA and CDR2 FQGNSA. The CDR3 bases are TGTGCCAGCAGCGCCGGGACAGGGGGTTTGAACACCATATATTTT. This translates into CASSAGTGGLNTIYF.